This TCR beta chain was sequenced in a study of CD8 T cells in Susac syndrome. The multiple sclerosis control cohort comprised treatment-naive individuals presenting with stable or active relapsing-remitting disease. Bulk CD8+ and CD4+ cells came from magnetic negative isolation; CD8+ TEMRA by FACS. Random-hexamer reverse transcription was applied to roughly 0.45 to 1 ug RNA. With immunoSEQ multiplex PCR, TCR beta CDR3 was amplified across 54 Vbeta and 13 Jbeta. Each CDR3 protein is one row after TCRdb ran MiXCR on the immunoSEQ multiplex PCR reads. This table holds 120,000 or so distinct CDR3 sequences, just under 95% found once. This CDR3 region has 13 residues. Germline V gene sequence: CDR1 SGHTA, CDR2 FQGTGA. The V and J ends lost 0 bases and 7 bases respectively, with 7 bases between them.

This TCR was recovered from a human donor with multiple sclerosis. This sequence joins TRBV7-3 and TRBJ1-5; D not certain. The sequenced sample consisted of CD4+ T cells from PBMCs. Here the CDR3 reads CASSLTTGQPQHF. The CDR3, as DNA: TGTGCCAGCAGCTTAACCACCGGCCAGCCCCAGCATTTT.